This TCR beta chain emerged from a study of T cell repertoires in aging, cancer and after chemotherapy. Study background: Six age groups, ranging from 30 or younger to 70 or older, included the donors. Repeat sampling of healthy donors over several months to years showed clear clonal overlap. The full dataset contained several million TCR reads.

Study-level points and caveats: These repertoire data do not allow conclusions about immunological memory after chemotherapy.

Multiplex touch-down PCR with TRB-A/B primers amplified rearranged V-D-J TRB sequences. In TCRdb, the multiplex PCR reads were re-called with MiXCR into one record per CDR3 protein. The repertoire includes over 10,000 distinct CDR3 sequences, more than 25% of them detected once, and 2.6% sits in the top ten. About this clonotype itself: The antigen is unknown.

The germline V gene has CDR1 DFQATT and CDR2 SNEGSKA (reference sequence). V was pared by 0 bases and J by 5 bases, with 0 bases of the junction left unmatched. CDR3 length equals 13 residues. TCR beta rearrangements were amplified from peripheral blood genomic DNA. This receptor was obtained from a human donor in good health. Material for sequencing was blood. The gene calls are TRBV20-1 and TRBJ1-5, with TRBD1 matching 8 bases. CDR3 bases: TGCAGTGCTAGAGAGACAGGGGATCAGCCCCAGCATTTT. Its translation is CSARETGDQPQHF.